This TCR beta chain came from a study of blood T cell repertoires in COVID-19. Looking at the study overall: From the United States, Italy and Spain came samples of acute and convalescent COVID-19. The analysed material was cDNA or gDNA that came from T cells, B-cell-depleted T cells, or PBMCs.

Per the authors' pipeline: It was from reference gene primer amplification that nucleated cell counts were estimated. Method: immunoSEQ multiplex PCR; TCRdb's copy keeps in-frame clones and lacks some. V and J calls and clone size follow that table, whereas D and trimming were derived from the DNA. Of 130,000 or so clones detected, 60% to 85% appear once; the ten largest clones hold 16%. Trimming cost V 3 bases and J 11 bases, with 13 bases left between them. This CDR3 spans 12 amino acids. The rearrangement uses TRBV12-3 or TRBV12-4 and TRBJ1-1; D remains unclear. The sequence was collected from a man aged 50 to 60 with acute or convalescent COVID-19. The source material was peripheral blood. As DNA, the CDR3 is TGTGCCAGCAGTTTTTACACCGCGAGGGCTTTCTTT. This sequence encodes CASSFYTARAFF.